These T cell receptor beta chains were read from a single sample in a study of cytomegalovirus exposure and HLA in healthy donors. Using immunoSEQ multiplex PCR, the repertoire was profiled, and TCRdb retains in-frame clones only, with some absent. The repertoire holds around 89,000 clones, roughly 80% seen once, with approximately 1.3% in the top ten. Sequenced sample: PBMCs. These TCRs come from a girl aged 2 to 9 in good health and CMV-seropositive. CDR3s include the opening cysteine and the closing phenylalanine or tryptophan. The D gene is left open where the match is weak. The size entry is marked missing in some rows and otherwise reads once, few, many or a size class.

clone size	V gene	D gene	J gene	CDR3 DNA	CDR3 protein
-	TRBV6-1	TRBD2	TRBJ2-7	TGTGCCAGCAGTGAAGGGGCTAGCGGGACATACGAGCAGTACTTC	CASSEGASGTYEQYF
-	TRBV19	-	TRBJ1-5	TGTGCCAGTAAGTTGGAGGGACTGTATCAGCCCCAGCATTTT	CASKLEGLYQPQHF
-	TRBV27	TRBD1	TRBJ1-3	TGTGCCAGCAGTTCGACAGGGGTGGTCGGAAACACCATATATTTT	CASSSTGVVGNTIYF
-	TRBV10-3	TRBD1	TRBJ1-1	TGTGCCATCGGGCGCCCGGGACAGGGGAACACTGAAGCTTTCTTT	CAIGRPGQGNTEAFF
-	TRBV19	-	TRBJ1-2	TGTGCCAGTAGTACGGGAACTCATGGCTACACCTTC	CASSTGTHGYTF
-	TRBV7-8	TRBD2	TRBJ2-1	TGTGCCAGCAGCCCGCGCGTAGCGGGAGAGGGCTATGAGCAGTTCTTC	CASSPRVAGEGYEQFF
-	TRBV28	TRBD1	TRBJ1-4	TGTGCCAGCAGCTTTCTCGGGGACAGGGTATTTGCAACTAATGAAAAACTGTTTTTT	CASSFLGDRVFATNEKLFF
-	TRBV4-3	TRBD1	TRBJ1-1	TGCGCCAGCAGCCAAGACGGCAGGGGGCTTGAAAACACTGAAGCTTTCTTT	CASSQDGRGLENTEAFF
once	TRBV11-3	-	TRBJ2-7	TGTGCCAGCAGAGGACATGTCTTCTACGAGCAGTACTTC	CASRGHVFYEQYF
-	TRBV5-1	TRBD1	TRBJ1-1	TGCGCCAGCAGCTTGGGACCGACAGGGAGTTCCTCTGAAGCTTTCTTT	CASSLGPTGSSSEAFF
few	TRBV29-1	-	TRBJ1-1	TGCAGCGTTTCTATAGGGAGGAACACTGAAGCTTTCTTT	CSVSIGRNTEAFF
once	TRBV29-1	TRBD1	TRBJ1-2	TGCAGCGTGGGAACCGGGACAGTTATTGCTGGCTACACCTTC	CSVGTGTVIAGYTF
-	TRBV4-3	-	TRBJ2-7	TGCGCCAGCAGCCAAGACAGGATGACAAAATACAGCTCCTACGAGCAGTACTTC	CASSQDRMTKYSSYEQYF
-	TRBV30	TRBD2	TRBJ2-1	TGTGCCTGGGAACTAGCGGGAGGGCCGGGTGCCTACAATGAGCAGTTCTTC	CAWELAGGPGAYNEQFF
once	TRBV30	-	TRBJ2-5	TGTGCCTGGATAGAGTCCACGGGATACCCTGCAAAGACCCAGTACTTC	CAWIESTGYPAKTQYF
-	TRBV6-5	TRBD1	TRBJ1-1	TGTGCCAGCAGTTACGCTCGGACAGGGAACACTGAAGCTTTCTTT	CASSYARTGNTEAFF
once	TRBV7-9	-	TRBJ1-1	TGTGCCAGCAGCCTTACTGAAGCTTTCTTT	CASSLTEAFF
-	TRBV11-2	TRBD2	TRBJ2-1	TGTGCCAGCAGCTTAGAAGGCGGGAGTTACAATGAGCAGTTCTTC	CASSLEGGSYNEQFF
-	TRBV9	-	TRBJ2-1	TGTGCCAGCAGCGGCGGGACTCCGAGCTCCTACAATGAGCAGTTCTTC	CASSGGTPSSYNEQFF
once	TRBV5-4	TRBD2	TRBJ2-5	TGTGCCAGCAGCTCTACCGGGGCTAGCGGGAGGGAAGAGACCCAGTACTTC	CASSSTGASGREETQYF
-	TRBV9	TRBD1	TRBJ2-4	TGTGCCAGCAGCGTAGGCGGGACAGGGTTCACCATTCAGTACTTC	CASSVGGTGFTIQYF
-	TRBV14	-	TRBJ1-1	TGTGCCAGCAGCCCTAGGACATTAGGGGAAGGTGAAGCTTTCTTT	CASSPRTLGEGEAFF
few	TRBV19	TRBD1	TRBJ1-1	TGTGCCAGTAGTATGTATGGACAGGGCTACACTGAAGCTTTCTTT	CASSMYGQGYTEAFF
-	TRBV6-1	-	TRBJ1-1	TGTGCCAGCAGTGAAAGAGGCCGAACAGGTGGGACTAGAACTGAAGCTTTCTTT	CASSERGRTGGTRTEAFF
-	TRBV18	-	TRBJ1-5	TGTGCCAGCTCACCATGGGGGGGAAAAAATAGCAATCAGCCCCAGCATTTT	CASSPWGGKNSNQPQHF
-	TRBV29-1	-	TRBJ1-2	TGCAGCGTTGCCCGGTCTACAGGGAACTATGGCTACACCTTC	CSVARSTGNYGYTF
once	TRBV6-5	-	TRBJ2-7	TGTGCCAGCAGTTACGGGGGGACCTACGAGCAGTACTTC	CASSYGGTYEQYF
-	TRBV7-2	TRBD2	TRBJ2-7	TGTGCCAGCAGCTATGCCGGGACTAGCGGTACCTACGAGCAGTACTTC	CASSYAGTSGTYEQYF
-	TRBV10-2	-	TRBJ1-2	TGCGCCAGCAGTGAACGGCAGGGTGGCTACACCTTC	CASSERQGGYTF
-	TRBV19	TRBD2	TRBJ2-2	TGTGCCAGTAGTACTCGGACTAGCGGGGGCGGGGAGCTGTTTTTT	CASSTRTSGGGELFF
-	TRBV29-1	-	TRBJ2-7	TGCAGCGTCGCTACCGGGGGCTCCTACGAGCAGTACTTC	CSVATGGSYEQYF
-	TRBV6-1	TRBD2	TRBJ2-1	TGTGCCAGCAGTGCTCTAGCGGGAGAGGATAATGAGCAGTTCTTC	CASSALAGEDNEQFF
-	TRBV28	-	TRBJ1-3	TGTGCCAGCAGTGACAGCGCAAACACCATATATTTT	CASSDSANTIYF
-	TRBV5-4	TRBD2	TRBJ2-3	TGTGCCAGCAGAAACACTAGCGGGAGAACAGATACGCAGTATTTT	CASRNTSGRTDTQYF
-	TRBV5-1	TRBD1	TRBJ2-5	TGCGCCAGCAGCGGCACCGGGACAGGAAAAGAGACCCAGTACTTC	CASSGTGTGKETQYF
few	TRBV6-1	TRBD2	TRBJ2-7	TGTGCCAGCAGTGAATCACGGACTAGATACGAGCAGTACTTC	CASSESRTRYEQYF
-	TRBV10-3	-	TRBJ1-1	TGTGCCATCACTGACAATTCGAACACTGAAGCTTTCTTT	CAITDNSNTEAFF
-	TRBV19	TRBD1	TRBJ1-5	TGTGCCAGTAGTATCCTCCGGGACAGGGGGGACGATAGCAATCAGCCCCAGCATTTT	CASSILRDRGDDSNQPQHF
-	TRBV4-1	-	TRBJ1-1	TGCGCCAGCAGCACTCCCAGGCCACTTTCCAAGCAGGACACTGAAGCTTTCTTT	CASSTPRPLSKQDTEAFF
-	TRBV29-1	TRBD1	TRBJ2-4	TGCAGCGTTGTACAGGGGGCGGACATTCAGTACTTC	CSVVQGADIQYF
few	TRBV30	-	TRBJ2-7	TGTGCCTGGAGTCCCCAAGGGGCCTCGGCCGCTTACTTC	CAWSPQGASAAYF
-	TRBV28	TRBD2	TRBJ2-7	TGTGCCAGCAGGCCAGCGGGGGGAACCTACGAGCAGTACTTC	CASRPAGGTYEQYF
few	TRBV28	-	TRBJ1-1	TGTGCCAGCAGACGGGTGTCCACTGAAGCTTTCTTT	CASRRVSTEAFF
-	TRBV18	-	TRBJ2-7	TGTGCCAGCTCAACAGGGTACGAGCAGTACTTC	CASSTGYEQYF
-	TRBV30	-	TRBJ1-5	TGTGCCTGGAGTGTACAGCAGGGGCAGCCCCAGCATTTT	CAWSVQQGQPQHF
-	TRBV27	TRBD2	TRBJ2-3	TGTGCCAGCAGTTTATCTCCTAGCGGGAGCACAGATACGCAGTATTTT	CASSLSPSGSTDTQYF
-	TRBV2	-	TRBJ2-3	TGTGCCAGCAGTGAACAGGCTGATTACACAGATACGCAGTATTTT	CASSEQADYTDTQYF
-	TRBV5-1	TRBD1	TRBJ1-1	TGCGCCAGTACGGGACAGATAGAAGGTGAAGCTTTCTTT	CASTGQIEGEAFF
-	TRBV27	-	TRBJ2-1	TGTGCCAGCAGTTACCGGGGGAGCTCCTACAATGAGCAGTTCTTC	CASSYRGSSYNEQFF
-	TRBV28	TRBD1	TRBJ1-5	TGTGCCAGCAGTTTCAGCGGACAGGGGGGTCAGCCCCAGCATTTT	CASSFSGQGGQPQHF
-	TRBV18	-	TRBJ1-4	TGTGCCAGCTCTCTCACTCGGGGAGTAGGAACTAATGAAAAACTGTTTTTT	CASSLTRGVGTNEKLFF
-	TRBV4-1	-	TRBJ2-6	TGCGCCAGCAGCCAGGGAGGGGGGGAGGCCAACGTCCTGACTTTC	CASSQGGGEANVLTF
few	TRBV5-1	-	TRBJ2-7	TGCGCCAGCACTGGCGGCCCGGGACTGACCTACGAGCAGTACTTC	CASTGGPGLTYEQYF
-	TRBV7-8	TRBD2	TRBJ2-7	TGTGCCAGCAGCTTGGGACGATTTAGCGGGAGGGATTACGAGCAGTACTTC	CASSLGRFSGRDYEQYF
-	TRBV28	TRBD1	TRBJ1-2	TGTGCCAGCAGCCCCGACAGGGGGGATGGCTACACCTTC	CASSPDRGDGYTF